One T cell receptor (beta chain) is described in this entry. This record belongs to a study of untreated major depressive disorder. Clones were sequenced by immunoSEQ multiplex PCR, and TCRdb holds only the in-frame ones, with some missing. This table holds 20,000 or so clones, roughly 84% found once. Germline V gene lookup returns CDR1 LNHNV and CDR2 YYDKDF (reference sequence). The CDR3 is 16 residues long. With V trimmed by 1 base and J by 4 bases, 9 bases remained unmatched. Controls lacked current or lifetime mood disorder and scored 5 or less on depressive symptoms. Participants with major medical conditions, Axis I/II comorbidities, regular medication or illicit drug use were excluded.

The receptor comes from a woman in her thirties in good health. Specimen: CD4+ T cells from PBMCs. The V call is TRBV15, the J call TRBJ1-2; 7 bases are shared with TRBD1. The CDR3 protein is CATSRALGQPGYGYTF. The DNA for the CDR3 is TGTGCCACCAGCAGAGCACTGGGACAGCCTGGCTATGGCTACACCTTC.